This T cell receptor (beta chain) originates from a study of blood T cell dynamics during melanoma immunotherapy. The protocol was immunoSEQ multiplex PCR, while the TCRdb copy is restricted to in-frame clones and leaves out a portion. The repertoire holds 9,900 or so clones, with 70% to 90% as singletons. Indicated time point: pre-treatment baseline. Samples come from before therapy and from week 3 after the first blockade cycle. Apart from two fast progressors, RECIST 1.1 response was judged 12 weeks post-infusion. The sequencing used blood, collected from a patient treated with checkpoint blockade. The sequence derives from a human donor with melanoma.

The CDR3 protein is CASSNPGQGEQYF. Written as DNA, the CDR3 is TGTGCCAGCAGTAACCCCGGACAGGGCGAGCAGTACTTC. The rearrangement links TRBV6-5 to TRBJ2-7; 8 positions match TRBD1. V lost 5 bases, J lost 6 bases, and 6 bases stayed unmatched. Germline CDR1 and CDR2: MNHEY and SVGAGI. The CDR3 has 13 amino acids.